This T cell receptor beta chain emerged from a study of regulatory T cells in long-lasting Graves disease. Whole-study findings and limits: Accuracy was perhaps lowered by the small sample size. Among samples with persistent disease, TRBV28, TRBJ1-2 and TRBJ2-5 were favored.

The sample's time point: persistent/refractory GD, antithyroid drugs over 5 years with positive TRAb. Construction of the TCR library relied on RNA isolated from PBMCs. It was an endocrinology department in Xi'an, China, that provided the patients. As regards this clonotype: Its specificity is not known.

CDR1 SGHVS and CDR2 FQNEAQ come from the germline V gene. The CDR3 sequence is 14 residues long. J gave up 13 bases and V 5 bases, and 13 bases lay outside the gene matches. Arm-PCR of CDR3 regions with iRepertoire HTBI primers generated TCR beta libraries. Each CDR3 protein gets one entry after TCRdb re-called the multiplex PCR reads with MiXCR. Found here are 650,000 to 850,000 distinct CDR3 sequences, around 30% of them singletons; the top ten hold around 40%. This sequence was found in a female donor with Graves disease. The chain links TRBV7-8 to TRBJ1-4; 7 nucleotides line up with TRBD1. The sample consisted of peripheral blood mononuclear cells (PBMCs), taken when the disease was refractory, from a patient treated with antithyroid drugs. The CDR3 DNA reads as TGTGCCAGCAGCCCCCCCTCGGTGGCAGGGGGACTGTTTTTT. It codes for CASSPPSVAGGLFF.